This TCR beta chain emerged from a study of identical twins. Via MiXCR, TCRdb re-called the 5' RACE reads, giving one row per CDR3 protein. The table has 420,000 or so distinct CDR3 sequences, about 18% seen once; the top ten hold around 12%. This CDR3 is built from 20 residues. With V trimmed by 6 bases and J by 0 bases, 16 bases remained unmatched. This clonotype has ten or more counts. The receptor's source is a man aged 50-59 years in good health. The sample was naive T cells sorted from blood. The rearrangement joins TRBV12-3 or TRBV12-4 to TRBJ2-2, with 10 nucleotides matching TRBD2. The CDR3: CASSPVPELAGPTNTGELFF. As DNA, the CDR3 is TGTGCCAGCAGCCCCGTCCCCGAACTAGCGGGGCCTACGAACACCGGGGAGCTGTTTTTT.